Listed here are 22 T cell receptor beta chains from one sample, sequenced in a study of T cell changes during pregnancy in multiple sclerosis. Only in-frame clones appear in the TCRdb table, and some are missing; sequencing was by immunoSEQ multiplex PCR. The sample lists 40,000 to 50,000 clones; around 93% were seen once. Sample: CD8+ T cells from peripheral blood mononuclear cells, taken in the third trimester of pregnancy. These receptors were taken from a female donor with multiple sclerosis, enrolled in a pregnancy study.

The genes are TRBV7-9 and TRBJ1-4, with D uncertain. The CDR3 is 15 amino acids. Germline assignment: CDR1 SEHNR and CDR2 FQNEAQ (reference sequence). Deletions cut 5 bases from V and 7 bases from J, with 17 bases between. The CDR3 DNA follows: TGTGCCAGCAGCCTATTAGGGATGGAGGGTGAAAAACTGTTTTTT. Protein sequence: CASSLLGMEGEKLFF. The full variable domain, with the rest looked up from reference TRBV7-9 and TRBJ1-4, is DTGVSQNPRHKITKRGQNVTFRCDPISEHNRLYWYRQTLGQGPEFLTYFQNEAQLEKSRLLSDRFSAERPKGSFSTLEIQRTEQGDSAMYLCASSLLGMEGEKLFFGSGTQLSVL.

This sequence joins TRBV19 and TRBJ2-1; D is unclear. The CDR3 is 18 amino acids. Trimming took 1 base from V and 1 from J, leaving 17 bases between them. CDR1 LNHDA and CDR2 SQIVND come from the germline V gene (reference sequence). The DNA for the CDR3 is TGTGCCAGTAGTATAGCCCTAGAGGTCTTCGGGTCCTACAATGAGCAGTTCTTC. This encodes CASSIALEVFGSYNEQFF. The whole variable domain, remainder taken from reference TRBV19 and TRBJ2-1, is DGGITQSPKYLFRKEGQNVTLSCEQNLNHDAMYWYRQDPGQGLRLIYYSQIVNDFQKGDIAEGYSVSREKKESFPLTVTSAQKNPTAFYLCASSIALEVFGSYNEQFFGPGTRLTVL.

This chain connects TRBV30 to TRBJ1-1; D not certain. The germline V gene has CDR1 GTSNPN and CDR2 SVGIG (reference sequence). The CDR3 covers 12 residues. V was clipped by 3 bases and J by 3 bases, with 8 bases between them. The CDR3 loop is CAWRRVDTEAFF. In nucleotides, the CDR3 is TGTGCCTGGAGGCGGGTAGACACTGAAGCTTTCTTT.

V usage is TRBV28 and J usage is TRBJ2-6, with a tentative D call TRBD1 (5 bases). The ends were cut back, 5 bases at V and 6 bases at J, with 17 bases in the middle. Germline V gene lookup returns CDR1 MDHEN and CDR2 SYDVKM. The CDR3 runs to 16 residues. The CDR3 loop is CASSPLAGLAANVLTF. The CDR3 bases are TGTGCCAGCAGTCCCCTGGCAGGGCTGGCGGCCAACGTCCTGACTTTC.

The chain is built from TRBV27 and TRBJ2-7, with 10 bases lining up with TRBD1. Germline V lookup: CDR1 MNHEY, CDR2 SMNVEV (reference sequence). V dropped 2 bases and J dropped 1; count of bases not matched to a gene: 8. The CDR3 is made up of 17 amino acids. CDR3 sequence reads: CASSLGGPGQGSYEQYF. The CDR3 DNA sequence: TGTGCCAGCAGTTTAGGGGGACCGGGACAGGGGTCCTACGAGCAGTACTTC.

The CDR3 DNA sequence: TGTGCCAGCAGTCCACGGGTTGGCGGGACCAATGAGCAGTTCTTC. Protein product: CASSPRVGGTNEQFF. The genes are TRBV6-4 and TRBJ2-1, with a possible D match to TRBD2 (6 bases). The V and J ends lost 5 bases and 6 bases respectively, with 17 bases between them. The CDR3 length is 15 residues. Germline CDR1 is MRHNA and CDR2 is SNTAGT.

The chain has TRBV7-9 and TRBJ2-7; tentative D call: TRBD2 (6 bases). Germline V gene lookup returns CDR1 SEHNR and CDR2 FQNEAQ (reference sequence). The V gene lost 5 bases and the J gene lost 2 bases, with 19 bases spanning the gap. This CDR3 has 16 residues. CDR3 nucleotide sequence: TGTGCCAGCAGCCATCTCCCACTAGCCGCAACCTACGAGCAGTACTTC. Translated: CASSHLPLAATYEQYF. The full variable domain, with the rest looked up from reference TRBV7-9 and TRBJ2-7, is DTGVSQNPRHKITKRGQNVTFRCDPISEHNRLYWYRQTLGQGPEFLTYFQNEAQLEKSRLLSDRFSAERPKGSFSTLEIQRTEQGDSAMYLCASSHLPLAATYEQYFGPGTRLTVT.

The CDR3 DNA sequence: TGTGCCAGCAGCTGGGGGCCGGGAGGGACCGGGGAGCTGTTTTTT. Amino acids: CASSWGPGGTGELFF. The chain carries TRBV5-4 and TRBJ2-2; 8 bases line up with TRBD2. The CDR3 runs 15 residues. Germline V gene data show CDR1 as SGHNT and CDR2 as YYREEE (reference sequence). V was pared by 3 bases and J by 5 bases, with 6 bases of the junction left unmatched. The variable domain in full, completed from reference TRBV5-4 and TRBJ2-2, reads ETGVTQSPTHLIKTRGQQVTLRCSSQSGHNTVSWYQQALGQGPQFIFQYYREEENGRGNFPPRFSGLQFPNYSSELNVNALELDDSALYLCASSWGPGGTGELFFGEGSRLTVL.

The V gene is TRBV27, the J gene TRBJ2-7; 9 nucleotides align to TRBD1. The CDR3 loop spans 15 amino acids. CDR1 MNHEY and CDR2 SMNVEV come from the germline V gene (reference sequence). The junction had 5 bases not matched to a gene; V was cut back by 5 bases and J by 0 bases. The CDR3 DNA reads TGTGCCAGCAGTCCCTCGGGACAGGGCTCCTACGAGCAGTACTTC. Translation gives CASSPSGQGSYEQYF.

CDR3 coding DNA: TGTGCCAGCAGTGACTCTGGGACAGGGAACACTGAAGCTTTCTTT. It translates to CASSDSGTGNTEAFF. V usage is TRBV6-4 and J usage is TRBJ1-1; 8 bases are shared with TRBD1. The junction had 1 base not matched to a gene; V was cut back by 0 bases and J by 1 base. Looked up from germline, CDR1 is MRHNA and CDR2 is SNTAGT. This CDR3 region has 15 residues.

This clone was counted once. The rearrangement joins TRBV19 to TRBJ2-7, with a possible D match to TRBD2 (5 bases). The CDR3 sequence is 13 residues long. V was pared by 6 bases and J by 3 bases, with 12 bases between. Germline CDR1 and CDR2: LNHDA and SQIVND (reference sequence). The CDR3 loop reads CASSAEAYYEQYF. For the CDR3, the DNA is TGTGCCAGTAGCGCGGAGGCCTACTACGAGCAGTACTTC.

The table lists this clone with a few counts. The chain combines TRBV28 with TRBJ2-2, with 12 bases lining up with TRBD2. Trimming at V came to 4 bases and at J to 2 bases, leaving 8 bases not matched to a gene. Germline loops: CDR1 MDHEN, CDR2 SYDVKM. The CDR3 length is 18 residues. Here the CDR3 reads CASSSTQGLAGNTGELFF. In DNA form, the CDR3 reads TGTGCCAGCAGTTCAACACAGGGACTAGCGGGTAACACCGGGGAGCTGTTTTTT.

This clone was detected only once. The rearrangement joins TRBV28 to TRBJ2-1; TRBD2 matches 11 bases. This CDR3 has 15 amino acids. From germline, CDR1 is MDHEN and CDR2 SYDVKM. V trimming: 5 bases; J trimming: 7 bases; junction bases outside the gene matches: 7. CDR3 sequence: CASSPVAGGRNEQFF. The CDR3 DNA reads TGTGCCAGCAGTCCCGTAGCGGGAGGGCGGAATGAGCAGTTCTTC.

The V gene is TRBV7-9, the J gene TRBJ1-1; 10 bases align to TRBD1. V lost 4 bases to trimming and J lost 5 bases; unmatched junction nucleotides: 7. Germline values: CDR1 SEHNR, CDR2 FQNEAQ (reference sequence). The CDR3 length is 15 residues. The CDR3 region has the DNA TGTGCCAGCAGCTCGGGACAGGGGCGGGAAACTGAAGCTTTCTTT. Translated, it gives CASSSGQGRETEAFF.

The V and J genes are TRBV11-2 and TRBJ2-1; 10 bases match TRBD2. V shed 4 bases and J 6 bases; nucleotides not matched to a gene: 9. The V gene's germline CDR1 is SGHAT and CDR2 FQNNGV. The CDR3 runs 16 residues. CDR3 residues: CASSSEAGGPLNEQFF. The DNA of the CDR3 is TGTGCCAGCAGCTCAGAAGCGGGAGGGCCCCTCAATGAGCAGTTCTTC.

This chain joins TRBV7-9 and TRBJ2-7; 7 bases agree with TRBD2. The CDR3 has 17 residues. The ends lost 0 bases at V and 1 base at J; junction bases unmatched: 9. The V gene's germline CDR1 is SEHNR and CDR2 FQNEAQ (reference sequence). The CDR3 sequence is CASSLAGSGRLSYEQYF. The CDR3 DNA follows: TGTGCCAGCAGCTTAGCGGGTTCCGGGAGGCTTTCCTACGAGCAGTACTTC.

The genes are TRBV7-8 and TRBJ1-1, with D possibly being TRBD1 (5 bases). CDR3 length: 17 residues. Germline CDR1 SGHVS, CDR2 FQNEAQ. V lost 1 base to trimming and J lost 0 bases, with 15 bases between them. CDR3 DNA sequence: TGTGCCAGCAGCTTAGGGGACTATTCTCTAGTGAACACTGAAGCTTTCTTT. It translates to CASSLGDYSLVNTEAFF. Combining the CDR3 with reference TRBV7-8 and TRBJ1-1 gives the whole variable domain GAGVSQSPRYKVAKRGQDVALRCDPISGHVSLFWYQQALGQGPEFLTYFQNEAQLDKSGLPSDRFFAERPEGSVSTLKIQRTQQEDSAVYLCASSLGDYSLVNTEAFFGQGTRLTVV.

The CDR3 DNA follows: TGTGCCAGTAGTCCAGCGGGCGAGGAGCAGTACTTC. Its protein is CASSPAGEEQYF. This sequence joins TRBV19 and TRBJ2-7, with D possibly matching TRBD2 (6 bases). Trimming left V 5 bases short and J 7 bases short, with 12 bases between. CDR3 size: 12 residues. Looked up from germline, CDR1 is LNHDA and CDR2 is SQIVND (reference sequence).

A single count supports this clone. The CDR3 region is CASSPEGNTGELFF. DNA for the CDR3: TGTGCCAGCTCACCCGAGGGAAACACCGGGGAGCTGTTTTTT. This sequence joins TRBV18 and TRBJ2-2, with D possibly being TRBD2 (5 bases). The CDR3 contains 14 residues. V lost 3 bases and J 2 bases, leaving 7 bases between the germline ends. The germline V gene encodes CDR1 KGHSH and CDR2 LQKENI.

The chain recombines TRBV13 with TRBJ1-3, with D maybe TRBD1 (5 bases). The CDR3 spans 17 residues. The germline V gene encodes CDR1 PRHDT and CDR2 FYEKMQ (reference sequence). V lost 0 bases and J lost 4, with 16 bases in between. The CDR3 loop reads CASSLGFGGTTGNTIYF. CDR3 nucleotide sequence: TGTGCCAGCAGCTTAGGATTCGGGGGGACGACCGGAAACACCATATATTTT.

The chain is built from TRBV28 and TRBJ2-1; 11 bases align to TRBD1. J gave up 6 bases and V 8 bases, and 3 bases lay outside the gene matches. CDR3 length equals 13 residues. Germline V gene sequence: CDR1 MDHEN, CDR2 SYDVKM. CDR3 nucleotide sequence: TGTGCCAGCCGTGGGACAGGGGGCAATGAGCAGTTCTTC. Translated, it gives CASRGTGGNEQFF.

This sequence joins TRBV2 and TRBJ2-7, with 8 bases identical to TRBD1. The CDR3 length is 15 residues. V lost 11 bases to trimming and J lost 4 bases; unmatched junction nucleotides: 16. Per germline, CDR1 SNHLY and CDR2 FYNNEI. CDR3 in amino acids: CAVSDPRTGSYEQYF. In nucleotides, the CDR3 is TGTGCCGTCAGTGACCCGAGGACAGGGAGTTACGAGCAGTACTTC.